These 9 T cell receptor beta chains were sequenced from one sample in a study of human T cells and chemical hapten exposure. Time point here: patch test 3, about 24 weeks after DPC sensitization. Treatment indicated: therapeutic diphenylcyclopropenone sensitization with weekly scalp DPC. From the RACE reads, TCRdb called clonotypes with MiXCR, one entry per CDR3 protein. The table includes some 170,000 distinct CDR3 sequences, around a quarter detected once. The sequenced sample was whole blood, obtained in connection with sensitization to the hapten diphenylcyclopropenone (DPC). These receptors all come from a woman aged 18-29 years with alopecia areata. Some clones in this sample may be carry-over from other donors' samples.

This clonotype was counted between two and nine times. This chain connects TRBV29-1 to TRBJ2-4; the D gene is possibly TRBD2 (6 bases). This CDR3 comprises 12 residues. CDR1 and CDR2 (germline): SQVTM, ANQGSEA. Trimming left V 5 bases short and J 8 bases short, with 13 bases between. The CDR3 loop reads CSVKRREDIQYF. The DNA for the CDR3 is TGCAGCGTTAAACGCAGGGAGGACATTCAGTACTTC. Full variable domain (rest looked up from reference TRBV29-1 and TRBJ2-4): SAVISQKPSRDICQRGTSLTIQCQVDSQVTMMFWYRQQPGQSLTLIATANQGSEATYESGFVIDKFPISRPNLTFSTLTVSNMSPEDSSIYLCSVKRREDIQYFGAGTRLSVL.

On this clonotype: One junction end does not reproduce the germline sequence, and a read error may be involved. The rearrangement uses TRBV20-1 and TRBJ2-2; the D gene is possibly TRBD2 (6 bases). CDR3 length equals 11 residues. Germline V CDR1 and CDR2: DFQATT, SNEGSKA (reference sequence). As DNA, the CDR3 is TGCAGTGCCTTAAACACCGGGGAGGTGTTTTTT. Protein product: CSALNTGEVFF.

A few counts support this clonotype. The rearrangement joins TRBV27 to TRBJ2-3; D is uncertain. The CDR3 extends over 12 amino acids. Germline values: CDR1 MNHEY, CDR2 SMNVEV (reference sequence). V lost 5 bases and J lost 4, with 7 bases in between. CDR3 region: CASSSEADTQYF. The CDR3 DNA is TGTGCCAGCAGTAGTGAAGCAGATACGCAGTATTTT.

As to this clonotype: The junction departs from the called germline gene at one end, perhaps through a read error. V and J are TRBV15 and TRBJ1-4; D is unresolved. CDR1 LNHNV and CDR2 YYDKDF come from the germline V gene (reference sequence). The CDR3 loop spans 13 amino acids. CDR3 protein: CVTSGGPKEKLFF. CDR3 coding DNA: TGTGTCACCAGCGGCGGGCCTAAGGAAAAACTGTTTTTT.

This clonotype turned up a few times. V and J are TRBV21-1 and TRBJ2-2; the D call in the table, TRBD1, was not verified against the DNA. TRBV21-1 is a known pseudogene. The CDR3 extends over 16 amino acids. The CDR3: CASSPCPQGNTGELFF. The DNA of the CDR3 is TGTGCCAGCAGTCCATGCCCCCAGGGAAACACCGGGGAGCTGTTTTTT.

This clonotype appeared a few times. The CDR3 DNA follows: TGCAGCGTTTCCTTTGAGGGTGAAGCTTTCTTT. Amino acids: CSVSFEGEAFF. V and J are TRBV29-1 and TRBJ1-1; D remains ambiguous. Germline loops: CDR1 SQVTM, CDR2 ANQGSEA. Trimming cost V 5 bases and J 7 bases, with 11 bases left between them. The CDR3 has 11 amino acids.

The chain has TRBV4-2 and TRBJ2-3; TRBD2 aligns across 15 bases. Germline CDR1 and CDR2: LGHNA and YNFKEQ. J lost 3 bases, V lost 1 base, and 14 bases had no gene match. The CDR3 has 21 residues. CDR3 sequence reads: CASSQVYGLAGGPEWTDTQYF. Here the CDR3 DNA reads TGTGCCAGCAGCCAAGTTTACGGACTAGCGGGGGGGCCGGAGTGGACAGATACGCAGTATTTT.

The chain joins TRBV11-1 to TRBJ2-1; D ambiguous. V lost 1 base, J lost 8 bases, and 6 bases lay in between. This CDR3 comprises 12 residues. From germline, CDR1 is SGHAT and CDR2 FQDESV (reference sequence). CDR3 region: CASSLGAYEQFF. The CDR3 nucleotides read TGTGCCAGCAGCTTAGGGGCGTATGAGCAGTTCTTC.

V usage is TRBV20-1 and J usage is TRBJ2-7; perhaps TRBD2 as D (6 bases). The length of the CDR3 is 15 residues. Trimming took 7 bases from V and 2 from J, leaving 21 bases between them. Germline CDR1 is DFQATT and CDR2 is SNEGSKA (reference sequence). CDR3 protein: CSVTIRLGLPYEQYF. CDR3 coding DNA: TGCAGTGTCACCATCAGACTAGGCTTGCCCTACGAGCAGTACTTC.